Listed below are T cell receptor beta chains from one sample, sequenced in a study of response to subunit inactivated influenza vaccine. TCRdb analysed the RT-PCR reads with MiXCR anew, one entry per CDR3 protein. Of about 830,000 distinct CDR3 sequences in the sample, roughly 20% are singletons; the top ten hold approximately 11%. Specimen: PBMCs from blood, collected 5 days after vaccination. These receptors came from a man between 50 and 59 years old who received an inactivated influenza vaccine. Both conserved end residues are part of each CDR3. The D gene is left open where the match is weak. Clone size appears in some rows only: once, few, many, or a class for an expanded clone.

NA	NA	TRBJ2-4	TRBV7-2	TGTGCCAGCAGCTTAGCTGAGTTCCGTTGGGCCAAAAACATTCAGTACTTC	CASSLAEFRWAKNIQYF
NA	NA	TRBJ2-4	TRBV6-5	TGTGCCAGCAGTTACTCATCAACCCAAGCCAAAAACATTCAGTACTTC	CASSYSSTQAKNIQYF
NA	many	TRBJ2-1	TRBV10-3	TGTGCCATCAGTGAGGTGTCCTACAATGAGCAGTTCTTC	CAISEVSYNEQFF
TRBD2	NA	TRBJ2-4	TRBV5-6	TGTGCCAGCAGCATTTCCGGGACTAGTTTATACATTCAGTACTTC	CASSISGTSLYIQYF
NA	NA	TRBJ2-3	TRBV7-9	TGTGCCAGCAGCCCCCCCGGGAACCCAGATACGCAGTATTTT	CASSPPGNPDTQYF
NA	NA	TRBJ1-1	TRBV5-1	TGCGCCAGCAGCTTGCCAGGGTCGATGAACACTGAAGCTTTCTTT	CASSLPGSMNTEAFF
NA	NA	TRBJ1-1	TRBV12-3/TRBV12-4	TGTGCCAGCAGTTCGCGGACAGACACTGAAGCTTTCTTT	CASSSRTDTEAFF
NA	NA	TRBJ1-2	TRBV20-1	TGCAGTGCCCCCCGGGGGGCGGGAGCTAACTATGGCTACACCTTC	CSAPRGAGANYGYTF
NA	NA	TRBJ2-3	TRBV7-3	TGTGCCAGCAGCTTGCTGGGTCCCAGCACAGATACGCAGTATTTT	CASSLLGPSTDTQYF
NA	NA	TRBJ2-5	TRBV11-2	TGTGCCAGCAGCTTAACCCCTGGCAGGGTCGAAGAGACCCAGTACTTC	CASSLTPGRVEETQYF
NA	NA	TRBJ2-2	TRBV7-2	TGTGCCAGCAGCTTAGCACTAACGAACACCGGGGAGCTGTTTTTT	CASSLALTNTGELFF
TRBD2	NA	TRBJ2-3	TRBV7-2	TGTGCCAGCAGACTAGCGGGGGGAATTGGCACAGATACGCAGTATTTT	CASRLAGGIGTDTQYF
NA	few	TRBJ2-5	TRBV20-1	TGCAGTGCTGAGGCTTCGGCGGATTCACATAATACCCAGTACTTC	CSAEASADSHNTQYF
NA	NA	TRBJ2-7	TRBV4-1	TGCGCCAGCAGCCAAGAATTACAAGAATTCACCTACGAGCAGTACTTC	CASSQELQEFTYEQYF
NA	NA	TRBJ2-6	TRBV4-1	TGCGCCAGCAGCCCCATGACTGGGGCCAACGTCCTGACTTTC	CASSPMTGANVLTF
NA	NA	TRBJ2-5	TRBV7-9	TGTGCCAGCAGCGATCACTATGTCCGGGAGTGGGAGACCCAGTACTTC	CASSDHYVREWETQYF
TRBD2	few	TRBJ2-2	TRBV28	TGTGCCAGCAGCGCGGGAGGCCCAAAAGGGGGGGAGCTGTTTTTT	CASSAGGPKGGELFF
NA	NA	TRBJ2-7	TRBV20-1	TGCAGTGCTAGAGTCGGAGGGGATCACTACGAGCAGTACTTC	CSARVGGDHYEQYF
NA	NA	TRBJ2-7	TRBV11-2	TGTGCCAGCAGCCATCCGATCGACCTCTCCTACGAGCAGTACTTC	CASSHPIDLSYEQYF
NA	few	TRBJ1-6	TRBV5-1	TGCGCCAGCAGCTTGGCCCCCCAGGGTTGGTCACCCCTCCACTTT	CASSLAPQGWSPLHF